These 5 T cell receptor beta chains share one sample of origin, sequenced in a study. Each CDR3 protein is one row after TCRdb ran MiXCR on the RT-PCR reads. The data contain about 700,000 distinct CDR3 sequences, 14% of them seen just once; the ten biggest clones take up 3% to 4.5%. Sequenced material: memory CD4+ T cells from blood. The source is a female donor in good health, serving as a healthy control.

The rearrangement links TRBV4-3 to TRBJ1-6, with 8 bases identical to TRBD1. The V segment lost 1 base and the J segment 2 bases; nucleotides outside the gene matches: 10. The CDR3 loop spans 19 amino acids. CDR1 is LGHNA, CDR2 YSLEER, per germline. CDR3 amino acids: CASSQAAGNRGAYNSPLHF. As DNA, the CDR3 is TGCGCCAGCAGCCAAGCGGCCGGTAACAGGGGGGCCTATAATTCACCCCTCCACTTT.

This clonotype came up a few times. Here the CDR3 reads CASSSPLAGAHEQYF. The CDR3 region has the DNA TGTGCCAGCAGCTCGCCTTTAGCGGGAGCCCACGAGCAGTACTTC. V gene TRBV7-2 combines with J gene TRBJ2-7; 9 positions match TRBD2. The J segment lost 5 bases and the V segment lost 4 bases, leaving 9 bases of the junction unmatched. Germline CDR1 and CDR2: SGHTA and FQGNSA. The CDR3 is 15 residues long.

The V gene is TRBV15, the J gene TRBJ1-1, with D perhaps matching TRBD1 (6 bases). Trimming removed 4 bases from V and 5 bases from J, with 23 bases in between. This CDR3 is 17 amino acids long. Germline CDR1 LNHNV, CDR2 YYDKDF (reference sequence). This CDR3 is CATSTKKTLTGGTEAFF. The CDR3 nucleotides read TGTGCCACCAGCACCAAAAAAACTTTGACAGGCGGAACTGAAGCTTTCTTT.

This clonotype was detected a few times. V usage is TRBV9 and J usage is TRBJ2-2, with 7 bases that match TRBD1. Germline assignment: CDR1 SGDLS and CDR2 YYNGEE. The CDR3 is 15 residues long. Unmatched junction bases numbered 3, after V lost 0 bases and J lost 4 bases. The DNA for the CDR3 is TGTGCCAGCAGCGTAGCGCAGGGGGTCACCGGGGAGCTGTTTTTT. This sequence encodes CASSVAQGVTGELFF.

The rearrangement links TRBV7-9 to TRBJ2-2, with D perhaps TRBD2 (6 bases). This CDR3 region has 16 residues. From germline, CDR1 is SEHNR and CDR2 FQNEAQ (reference sequence). With 3 bases removed from V and 3 bases from J, the gap between germline ends came to 14 bases. The CDR3 DNA reads TGTGCCAGCAGCTTGAACCCCCGGGGGTACACCGGGGAGCTGTTTTTT. Amino acid sequence: CASSLNPRGYTGELFF.